These 20 T cell receptor beta chains were all obtained from the same sample, sequenced in a study of blood T cell repertoires in COVID-19. Repertoires were generated with immunoSEQ multiplex PCR, while TCRdb's copy carries only in-frame clones and drops some. The sample consists of fewer than 150,000 clones, around 82% of them appearing once. Sample: peripheral blood. The receptors originated from a human donor in a cohort sampled during active COVID-19.

This chain links TRBV6-5 with TRBJ1-5; maybe TRBD1 (6 bases). Trimming took 6 bases from V and 5 from J, leaving 14 bases between them. Germline CDR1 reads MNHEY; CDR2 reads SVGAGI. CDR3 length: 14 residues. The CDR3: CASRLGGADQPQHF. The CDR3 DNA is TGTGCCAGCAGACTAGGGGGGGCGGATCAGCCCCAGCATTTT.

The rearrangement links TRBV11-3 to TRBJ2-2; TRBD2 matches 9 bases. The germline gives CDR1 SGHNT, CDR2 YENEEA. The CDR3 is 16 amino acids. Losses at the gene ends were 5 bases for V and 6 bases for J; bases not matched to a gene: 10. Here the CDR3 DNA reads TGTGCCAGCAGCCACGGTGGCAAGCGGGGGGCCGGGGAGCTGTTTTTT. It yields the protein CASSHGGKRGAGELFF.

The CDR3 reads CASSIGSSGGETQYF. The CDR3 DNA reads as TGTGCCAGTAGTATAGGGAGTAGCGGGGGTGAGACCCAGTACTTC. J is TRBJ2-5 and V is TRBV19; 9 positions match TRBD2. The V segment lost 1 base and the J segment 5 bases; nucleotides outside the gene matches: 5. Germline CDR1 and CDR2: LNHDA and SQIVND (reference sequence). The CDR3 runs to 15 residues.

The chain recombines TRBV12-5 with TRBJ1-4; 10 nucleotides match TRBD1. Losses at the gene ends were 5 bases for V and 0 bases for J; bases not matched to a gene: 9. CDR1 LGHNT and CDR2 FRNRAP come from the germline V gene. The CDR3 length is 18 residues. The chain's CDR3 is CASGRPGQGKTTNEKLFF. The CDR3 DNA reads TGTGCTAGTGGTCGACCGGGACAGGGGAAAACAACTAATGAAAAACTGTTTTTT.

The V gene is TRBV27, the J gene TRBJ2-3; 10 positions agree with TRBD2. The J segment lost 0 bases and the V segment lost 5 bases, leaving 11 bases of the junction unmatched. The length of the CDR3 is 18 residues. CDR1 and CDR2 (germline): MNHEY, SMNVEV (reference sequence). The CDR3 coding sequence is TGTGCCAGCAGTCCACGGACTAGCGGTTCCTCTAGCACAGATACGCAGTATTTT. It specifies CASSPRTSGSSSTDTQYF.

The chain has TRBV5-4 and TRBJ2-7; unclear D gene. V was cut by 0 bases and J by 10 bases, with 14 bases left in between. The CDR3 contains 13 residues. From germline, CDR1 is SGHNT and CDR2 YYREEE (reference sequence). CDR3 sequence (DNA): TGTGCCAGCAGCTTGGGCGGTGAGATACCTCAGTACTTC. Protein: CASSLGGEIPQYF. Combining the CDR3 with reference TRBV5-4 and TRBJ2-7 gives the whole variable domain ETGVTQSPTHLIKTRGQQVTLRCSSQSGHNTVSWYQQALGQGPQFIFQYYREEENGRGNFPPRFSGLQFPNYSSELNVNALELDDSALYLCASSLGGEIPQYFGPGTRLTVT.

The CDR3 nucleotides read TGTGCCAGTAGTCGACTAGCGGGGGGGCGGAACACCGGGGAGCTGTTTTTT. The encoded protein is CASSRLAGGRNTGELFF. The chain employs TRBV19 and TRBJ2-2; 14 bases are shared with TRBD2. Germline CDR1 LNHDA, CDR2 SQIVND (reference sequence). Trimming cost V 5 bases and J 1 base; bases outside gene matches: 3. The CDR3 has 17 amino acids. Looking up the rest from reference TRBV19 and TRBJ2-2 gives the full variable domain: DGGITQSPKYLFRKEGQNVTLSCEQNLNHDAMYWYRQDPGQGLRLIYYSQIVNDFQKGDIAEGYSVSREKKESFPLTVTSAQKNPTAFYLCASSRLAGGRNTGELFFGEGSRLTVL.

The chain employs TRBV5-6 and TRBJ1-4; 8 nucleotides align to TRBD1. The CDR3 contains 12 residues. V lost 3 bases, J lost 12 bases, and 4 bases stayed unmatched. From germline, CDR1 is SGHDT and CDR2 YYEEEE. CDR3 bases: TGTGCCAGCAGCTCCCAGACAGGGGAACTGTTTTTT. Translated: CASSSQTGELFF.

This chain links TRBV11-2 with TRBJ1-5; possibly TRBD1 for D (6 bases). The CDR3 runs 15 residues. Trimming cost V 1 base and J 4 bases, with 11 bases left between them. The germline gives CDR1 SGHAT, CDR2 FQNNGV. For the CDR3, the DNA is TGTGCCAGCAGCTTAGGCACAGGGCCAAATCAGCCCCAGCATTTT. Protein sequence: CASSLGTGPNQPQHF.

The chain is built from TRBV5-1 and TRBJ1-1, with a possible D match to TRBD1 (5 bases). CDR3 length: 12 residues. V dropped 4 bases and J dropped 7 bases, with 11 bases sitting between them. CDR1 is SGHRS, CDR2 YFSETQ, per germline. CDR3 amino acids: CASSPPTDEAFF. The CDR3 bases are TGCGCCAGCAGCCCCCCGACAGATGAAGCTTTCTTT. The full variable domain, with the rest looked up from reference TRBV5-1 and TRBJ1-1, is KAGVTQTPRYLIKTRGQQVTLSCSPISGHRSVSWYQQTPGQGLQFLFEYFSETQRNKGNFPGRFSGRQFSNSRSEMNVSTLELGDSALYLCASSPPTDEAFFGQGTRLTVV.

The chain combines TRBV3-1 (or the pseudogene TRBV3-2) with TRBJ1-1; 9 bases match TRBD1. V shed 3 bases, J shed 1 base, and the junction held 3 bases outside the gene matches. The length of the CDR3 is 15 residues. Germline V gives CDR1 LGHDT, CDR2 YNNKEL (reference sequence). CDR3 amino acids: CASSHPGQGNTEAFF. Here the CDR3 DNA reads TGTGCCAGCAGCCACCCGGGACAGGGGAACACTGAAGCTTTCTTT.

The V gene is TRBV27, the J gene TRBJ2-3; 9 bases agree with TRBD1. Germline loops: CDR1 MNHEY, CDR2 SMNVEV (reference sequence). This CDR3 is 14 amino acids long. The trim removed 8 bases at V and 6 bases at J, leaving 9 bases unmatched. The CDR3 spells CASGSQGAGDTQYF. CDR3 nucleotides: TGTGCCAGCGGGTCACAGGGGGCTGGGGATACGCAGTATTTT.

This chain connects TRBV27 to TRBJ1-6; D uncertain. This CDR3 comprises 17 residues. With 0 bases removed from V and 0 bases from J, the gap between germline ends came to 9 bases. The germline gives CDR1 MNHEY, CDR2 SMNVEV (reference sequence). In DNA, the CDR3 is TGTGCCAGCAGTTTATCGTGGCGGAGCTCCTATAATTCACCCCTCCACTTT. Its translation: CASSLSWRSSYNSPLHF.

The J gene is TRBJ1-6, the V gene TRBV6-6; 7 nucleotides line up with TRBD1. Germline values: CDR1 MNHNY, CDR2 SVGAGI (reference sequence). There are 14 residues in the CDR3. J was trimmed by 10 bases and V by 5 bases; bases with no gene match: 8. The CDR3 DNA sequence: TGTGCCAGCAGTCCTAGGACAGGTAGCTCACCCCTCCACTTT. Translation gives CASSPRTGSSPLHF.

A few counts support this clone. V gene TRBV19 combines with J gene TRBJ1-2; 7 bases agree with TRBD1. The CDR3 length is 15 residues. V shed 4 bases, J shed 4 bases, and the junction held 9 bases outside the gene matches. Germline CDR1 is LNHDA and CDR2 is SQIVND (reference sequence). CDR3 bases: TGTGCCAGTAGTAGATCTACAGGGGAGAGCTATGGCTACACCTTC. Encoded protein: CASSRSTGESYGYTF.

DNA for the CDR3: TGTGCCAGCAGTTGGGACAGCTACAATGAGCAGTTCTTC. Its protein product is CASSWDSYNEQFF. V is TRBV6-5 and J is TRBJ2-1; 7 nucleotides line up with TRBD1. The CDR3 has 13 amino acids. Losses at the gene ends were 4 bases for V and 3 bases for J; bases not matched to a gene: 0. From germline, CDR1 is MNHEY and CDR2 SVGAGI.

This CDR3 reads CASSPRLAGGLSYEQYF. CDR3 bases: TGCGCCAGCAGCCCCCGACTAGCGGGGGGATTATCCTACGAGCAGTACTTC. This chain links TRBV4-1 with TRBJ2-7; 13 bases fit TRBD2. The germline gives CDR1 MGHRA, CDR2 YSYEKL. The junction had 7 bases not matched to a gene; V was cut back by 4 bases and J by 1 base. The CDR3 spans 17 residues.

This clone has only a few counts. The rearrangement uses TRBV11-2 and TRBJ2-7, with D perhaps TRBD1 (6 bases). Trimming shortened V by 5 bases and J by 3 bases, and 23 bases separated the two germline ends. The CDR3 is 17 residues long. Germline V CDR1 and CDR2: SGHAT, FQNNGV. The chain's CDR3 is CASSQRGTFGVLYEQYF. The CDR3 DNA reads as TGTGCCAGCAGCCAAAGGGGGACGTTCGGGGTACTCTACGAGCAGTACTTC.

This clone was seen only once. The chain recombines TRBV7-2 with TRBJ1-2; D is possibly TRBD1 (6 bases). The V end lost 4 bases, the J end lost 8 bases, and 14 bases lay between the germline ends. The CDR3 length is 13 residues. Germline V gene lookup returns CDR1 SGHTA and CDR2 FQGNSA. In DNA, the CDR3 is TGTGCCAGCAGCTCGAACAGGGCCTGGGGCTACACCTTC. This translates into CASSSNRAWGYTF.

The rearrangement joins TRBV7-2 to TRBJ1-5; D gene ambiguous. The CDR3 spans 13 residues. V was cut by 1 base and J by 6 bases, with 7 bases left in between. In germline, CDR1 is SGHTA, CDR2 FQGNSA. This CDR3 is CASSLVGPQPQHF. The CDR3 nucleotides read TGTGCCAGCAGCTTAGTTGGGCCTCAGCCCCAGCATTTT.